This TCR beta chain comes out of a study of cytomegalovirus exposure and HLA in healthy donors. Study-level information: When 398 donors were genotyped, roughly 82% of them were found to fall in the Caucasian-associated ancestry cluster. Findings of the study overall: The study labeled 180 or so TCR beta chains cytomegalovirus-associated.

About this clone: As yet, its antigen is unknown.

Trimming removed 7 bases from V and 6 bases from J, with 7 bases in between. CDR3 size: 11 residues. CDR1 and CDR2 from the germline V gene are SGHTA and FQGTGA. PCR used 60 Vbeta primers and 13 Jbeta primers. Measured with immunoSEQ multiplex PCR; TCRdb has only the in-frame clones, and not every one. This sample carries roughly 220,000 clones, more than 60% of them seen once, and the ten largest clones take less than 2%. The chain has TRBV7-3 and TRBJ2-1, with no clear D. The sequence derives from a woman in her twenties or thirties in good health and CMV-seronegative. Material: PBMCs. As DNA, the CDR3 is TGTGCCAGCACCCTTCTCAATGAGCAGTTCTTC. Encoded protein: CASTLLNEQFF. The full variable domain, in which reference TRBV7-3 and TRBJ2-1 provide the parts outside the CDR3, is GAGVSQTPSNKVTEKGKYVELRCDPISGHTALYWYRQSLGQGPEFLIYFQGTGAADDSGLPNDRFFAVRPEGSVSTLKIQRTERGDSAVYLCASTLLNEQFFGPGTRLTVL.